What follows are 21 T cell receptor beta chains derived from one specimen sequenced in a study of cytomegalovirus exposure and HLA in healthy donors. Primers for the PCR totalled 60 Vbeta and 13 Jbeta. Measured with immunoSEQ multiplex PCR; TCRdb has only the in-frame clones, and not every one. Of about 150,000 clones listed, approximately 84% were seen once; the top ten hold 1.3%. The sequenced material came from PBMCs. These TCRs come from a man aged 45-65 years in good health and CMV-seropositive.

The chain uses TRBV6-1 and TRBJ1-2; 8 bases are a match to TRBD1. The CDR3 totals 16 residues. V was clipped by 0 bases and J by 2 bases; unmatched bases: 5. From germline, CDR1 is MNHNS and CDR2 SASEGT. CDR3 in DNA: TGTGCCAGCAGTGAAGCGGACAGGGAGGCGAACTATGGCTACACCTTC. This translates into CASSEADREANYGYTF.

This clone is a singleton in its sample. J is TRBJ2-1 and V is TRBV6-5; TRBD1 matches at 8 bases. This CDR3 has 15 residues. Germline assignment: CDR1 MNHEY and CDR2 SVGAGI. The J segment lost 9 bases and the V segment lost 2 bases, leaving 9 bases of the junction unmatched. Here the CDR3 reads CASSYTSGGRSEQFF. The CDR3 DNA reads TGTGCCAGCAGTTACACCTCAGGGGGCCGAAGTGAGCAGTTCTTC.

The chain has TRBV10-1 and TRBJ2-1; 7 positions agree with TRBD1. J lost 6 bases, V lost 3 bases, and 8 bases had no gene match. Germline lookup yields CDR1 WNHNN and CDR2 SYGVQD (reference sequence). The CDR3 contains 15 residues. CDR3 protein: CASSEQGTVSNEQFF. DNA of the CDR3: TGCGCCAGCAGTGAACAAGGGACAGTCTCCAATGAGCAGTTCTTC.

V and J are TRBV9 and TRBJ2-3; D possibly corresponds to TRBD2 (5 bases). V was shortened by 7 bases and J by 2 bases, with 11 bases between the two germline ends. Germline CDR1 and CDR2: SGDLS and YYNGEE. The CDR3 length is 13 residues. CDR3 DNA: TGTGCCAGCTCCCGGGGTACCACAGATACGCAGTATTTT. This encodes CASSRGTTDTQYF.

The rearrangement links TRBV29-1 to TRBJ1-5, with a weak D call TRBD1 (5 bases). This CDR3 has 12 amino acids. Germline lookup yields CDR1 SQVTM and CDR2 ANQGSEA. Trimming cost V 6 bases and J 4 bases, with 10 bases left between them. The CDR3 bases are TGCAGCGTAGGGGTAGGGAATCAGCCCCAGCATTTT. The encoded protein is CSVGVGNQPQHF.

This chain uses TRBV28 with TRBJ2-6; no definite D call. Trimming stripped 7 bases from V and 2 bases from J, with 3 bases between. Germline V lookup: CDR1 MDHEN, CDR2 SYDVKM. The CDR3 runs to 12 residues. In nucleotides, the CDR3 is TGTGCCAGCACCGCTGGGGCCAACGTCCTGACTTTC. It encodes CASTAGANVLTF. The whole variable domain, remainder taken from reference TRBV28 and TRBJ2-6, is DVKVTQSSRYLVKRTGEKVFLECVQDMDHENMFWYRQDPGLGLRLIYFSYDVKMKEKGDIPEGYSVSREKKERFSLILESASTNQTSMYLCASTAGANVLTFGAGSRLTVL.

V gene TRBV19 combines with J gene TRBJ2-7; 7 bases agree with TRBD2. The CDR3 contains 14 residues. V was pared by 4 bases and J by 1 base, with 4 bases of the junction left unmatched. Per germline, CDR1 LNHDA and CDR2 SQIVND (reference sequence). CDR3 residues: CASSRGLPSYEQYF. In DNA, the CDR3 is TGTGCCAGTAGTAGGGGACTACCATCCTACGAGCAGTACTTC.

This rearrangement joins TRBV6-5 to TRBJ2-7; no clear D. The ends were cut back, 5 bases at V and 2 bases at J, with 13 bases in the middle. The CDR3 contains 14 residues. Germline-derived CDR1 and CDR2 are MNHEY and SVGAGI. CDR3 coding DNA: TGTGCCAGCAGTCAATTGGTCAGTACCTACGAGCAGTACTTC. This encodes CASSQLVSTYEQYF.

V is TRBV27 and J is TRBJ1-5, with 8 bases aligning to TRBD1. J was trimmed by 6 bases and V by 5 bases; bases with no gene match: 6. CDR3 length: 14 residues. The germline V gene encodes CDR1 MNHEY and CDR2 SMNVEV (reference sequence). The DNA for the CDR3 is TGTGCCAGCAGTCAAGGACAGGGAGGTCAGCCCCAGCATTTT. Protein product: CASSQGQGGQPQHF.

This chain uses TRBV9 with TRBJ1-1; D unclear. Germline CDR1 is SGDLS and CDR2 is YYNGEE. CDR3 length equals 15 residues. The V gene lost 1 base and the J gene lost 3 bases, with 13 bases spanning the gap. CDR3 sequence: CASSVNPTGDTEAFF. In DNA form, the CDR3 reads TGTGCCAGCAGCGTAAACCCGACCGGGGACACTGAAGCTTTCTTT. The variable domain in full, completed from reference TRBV9 and TRBJ1-1, reads DSGVTQTPKHLITATGQRVTLRCSPRSGDLSVYWYQQSLDQGLQFLIQYYNGEERAKGNILERFSAQQFPDLHSELNLSSLELGDSALYFCASSVNPTGDTEAFFGQGTRLTVV.

The rearrangement joins TRBV6-1 to TRBJ1-2; D remains ambiguous. Trimming left V 2 bases short and J 6 bases short, with 4 bases between. This CDR3 has 11 amino acids. In germline, CDR1 is MNHNS, CDR2 SASEGT. CDR3 sequence: CASSEQDGYTF. The CDR3, as DNA: TGTGCCAGCAGTGAACAGGATGGCTACACCTTC.

The genes are TRBV28 and TRBJ1-5; unclear D gene. From germline, CDR1 is MDHEN and CDR2 SYDVKM. The CDR3 length is 16 residues. V dropped 5 bases and J dropped 4 bases, with 18 bases sitting between them. The CDR3 nucleotides are TGTGCCAGCAGTCCTGGGAGTGGCAGAAGTAATCAGCCCCAGCATTTT. Encoded protein: CASSPGSGRSNQPQHF.

V and J are TRBV19 and TRBJ2-4; possibly TRBD1 for D (6 bases). Per germline, CDR1 LNHDA and CDR2 SQIVND (reference sequence). Trimming left V 3 bases short and J 5 bases short, with 11 bases between. This CDR3 is 14 amino acids long. The DNA for the CDR3 is TGTGCCAGTAGTATCACAGGGATCCAAAACATTCAGTACTTC. This codes for CASSITGIQNIQYF.

V is TRBV6-6 and J is TRBJ1-1, with D tentatively TRBD1 (5 bases). The CDR3 has 14 residues. Trimming removed 1 base from V and 0 bases from J, with 6 bases in between. Germline values: CDR1 MNHNY, CDR2 SVGAGI (reference sequence). This CDR3 is CASSYLTVNTEAFF. In nucleotides, the CDR3 is TGTGCCAGCAGTTACTTGACAGTGAACACTGAAGCTTTCTTT.

This clone was found a few times. This chain connects TRBV10-3 to TRBJ1-1; a weak D match, TRBD1 (6 bases). Trimming took off 5 bases at V and 5 bases at J, with 12 bases between the two ends. This CDR3 region has 13 residues. Germline V gene lookup returns CDR1 ENHRY and CDR2 SYGVKD. CDR3: CAISRQVGTEAFF. The DNA for the CDR3 is TGTGCCATCAGTAGACAGGTAGGGACTGAAGCTTTCTTT.

The J gene is TRBJ2-2, the V gene TRBV5-1; D is possibly TRBD1 (5 bases). The CDR3 consists of 15 residues. The V gene's germline CDR1 is SGHRS and CDR2 YFSETQ. V lost 4 bases and J 0 bases, leaving 10 bases between the germline ends. CDR3 sequence reads: CASSLDNANTGELFF. Here the CDR3 DNA reads TGCGCCAGCAGCCTGGACAACGCGAACACCGGGGAGCTGTTTTTT.

V and J are TRBV4-2 and TRBJ2-2; D is undetermined. This CDR3 contains 14 residues. CDR1 is LGHNA and CDR2 is YNFKEQ in the germline V gene. V gave up 4 bases and J gave up 5 bases, with 11 bases separating them. In nucleotides, the CDR3 is TGTGCCAGCAGCCTTAGAGCTTTAACCGGGGAGCTGTTTTTT. This translates into CASSLRALTGELFF.

The V call is TRBV27, the J call TRBJ1-3, with a tentative D call TRBD1 (6 bases). The CDR3 is 15 residues long. Trimming removed 0 bases at V and 3 bases at J, with 9 bases between. In germline, CDR1 is MNHEY, CDR2 SMNVEV (reference sequence). CDR3 nucleotide sequence: TGTGCCAGCAGTTTATCGGGGGCGGGTGGAAACACCATATATTTT. Its translation: CASSLSGAGGNTIYF.

The gene calls are TRBV5-1 and TRBJ2-5; D uncertain. Trimming pared 8 bases from V and 1 base from J, leaving 15 bases between. The CDR3 is 14 residues long. Germline CDR1 reads SGHRS; CDR2 reads YFSETQ. The CDR3 DNA follows: TGCGCCAGTACCATAGCCGGATCCCAAGAGACCCAGTACTTC. It codes for CASTIAGSQETQYF.

This chain uses TRBV15 with TRBJ2-1, with unresolved D. Germline-derived CDR1 and CDR2 are LNHNV and YYDKDF (reference sequence). V was clipped by 1 base and J by 5 bases, with 3 bases between them. The CDR3 consists of 12 residues. The CDR3 bases are TGTGCCACCAGCAGAGTTAACAATGAGCAGTTCTTC. Protein: CATSRVNNEQFF.

The rearrangement joins TRBV7-9 to TRBJ1-2; D is unclear. This CDR3 has 10 amino acids. CDR1 is SEHNR, CDR2 FQNEAQ, per germline (reference sequence). V was shortened by 4 bases and J by 5 bases, with 2 bases between the two germline ends. In nucleotides, the CDR3 is TGTGCCAGCAGCTCTTATGGCTACACCTTC. This encodes CASSSYGYTF.